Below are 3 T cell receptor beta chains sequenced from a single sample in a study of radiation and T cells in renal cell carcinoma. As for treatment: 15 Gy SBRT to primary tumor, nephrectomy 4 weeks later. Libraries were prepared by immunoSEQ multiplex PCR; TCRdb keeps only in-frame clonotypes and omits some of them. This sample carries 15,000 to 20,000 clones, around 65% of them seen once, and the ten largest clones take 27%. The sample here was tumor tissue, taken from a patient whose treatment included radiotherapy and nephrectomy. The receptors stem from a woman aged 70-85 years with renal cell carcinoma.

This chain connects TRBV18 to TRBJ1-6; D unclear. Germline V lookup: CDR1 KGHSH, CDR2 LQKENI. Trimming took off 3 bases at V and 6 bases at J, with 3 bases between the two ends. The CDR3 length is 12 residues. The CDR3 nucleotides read TGTGCCAGCTCACCCTCTAATTCACCCCTCCACTTT. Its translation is CASSPSNSPLHF.

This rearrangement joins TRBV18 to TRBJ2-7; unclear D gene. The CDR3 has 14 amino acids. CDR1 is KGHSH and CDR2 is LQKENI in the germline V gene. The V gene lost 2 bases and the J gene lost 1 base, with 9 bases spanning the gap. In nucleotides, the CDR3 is TGTGCCAGCTCACCAGAAAGCCTATCCTACGAGCAGTACTTC. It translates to CASSPESLSYEQYF.

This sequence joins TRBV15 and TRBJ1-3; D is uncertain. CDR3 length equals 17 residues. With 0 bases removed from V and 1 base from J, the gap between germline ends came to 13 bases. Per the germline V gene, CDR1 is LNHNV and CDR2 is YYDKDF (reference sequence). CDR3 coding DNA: TGTGCCACCAGCAGAGATCTCGGCAGATTGTCTGGAAACACCATATATTTT. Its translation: CATSRDLGRLSGNTIYF.